This TCR beta chain was captured by sequencing in a study of identical twins. The germline V gene has CDR1 KGHSH and CDR2 LQKENI. The CDR3 has 14 residues. Trimming took 6 bases from V and 4 from J, leaving 13 bases between them. cDNA carried unique molecular identifiers, and a universal primer site was added by template switching. Each CDR3 protein gets one entry after TCRdb re-called the 5' RACE reads with MiXCR. This table holds 350,000 to 450,000 distinct CDR3 sequences, around a sixth found once. The chain employs TRBV18 and TRBJ2-1; maybe TRBD1 (6 bases). Sequencing input: naive T cells sorted from blood. The sequence came from a man aged 50-59 years in good health. The CDR3 DNA reads TGTGCCAGCTCTGGACAGACAGAATACAATGAGCAGTTCTTC. Encoded protein: CASSGQTEYNEQFF.